The 10 T cell receptor beta chains below all came from one sample that was sequenced in a study of shared clonotypes between healthy human individuals. Profiled with immunoSEQ multiplex PCR; TCRdb holds only in-frame clones, not every one. The sample lists over 2 million clones; roughly 95% were seen once. Sequencing was carried out using naive CD4+ T cells sorted from blood. Subset of the sample: CD45RA+ positively selected. The receptor set was obtained from a man between 18 and 29 years old in good health.

The V and J genes are TRBV10-3 and TRBJ1-4; D remains ambiguous. The CDR3 totals 13 residues. Trimming took off 7 bases at V and 7 bases at J, with 13 bases between the two ends. Germline lookup yields CDR1 ENHRY and CDR2 SYGVKD. Written as DNA, the CDR3 is TGTGCCATCACCTGGGGTGTAGGTGAAAAACTGTTTTTT. It is translated as CAITWGVGEKLFF.

This clone appeared a single time. This rearrangement joins TRBV7-9 to TRBJ2-1; D is unresolved. Germline loops: CDR1 SEHNR, CDR2 FQNEAQ (reference sequence). The germline V and J ends were trimmed by 1 base and 9 bases, with 7 bases remaining between them. This CDR3 is built from 12 residues. CDR3 residues: CASSLVASEQFF. The CDR3 DNA is TGTGCCAGCAGCTTAGTGGCGAGTGAGCAGTTCTTC.

This clone has only one observation. This chain joins TRBV18 and TRBJ2-7, with no clear D. Germline CDR1 KGHSH, CDR2 LQKENI. The CDR3 is 14 residues long. Deletions cut 5 bases from V and 0 bases from J, with 11 bases between. The CDR3: CASSSQRSSYEQYF. CDR3 nucleotides: TGTGCCAGCTCATCACAGCGATCCTCCTACGAGCAGTACTTC.

Worth noting for this clone: Other DNA sequences of this sample code for an identical CDR3. The chain joins TRBV10-3 to TRBJ1-4, with a weak D call TRBD1 (6 bases). This CDR3 is 13 amino acids long. Germline CDR1 and CDR2: ENHRY and SYGVKD. V lost 6 bases and J lost 5, with 10 bases in between. The CDR3 DNA reads TGTGCCATCAGGGGGGACACCAATGAAAAACTGTTTTTT. This encodes CAIRGDTNEKLFF.

CDR3 DNA sequence: TGCGCCAGCAGCTTGTTGGTCGGCTCCTACGAGCAGTACTTC. Amino acid sequence: CASSLLVGSYEQYF. The chain combines TRBV5-1 with TRBJ2-7; D unclear. Germline CDR1 SGHRS, CDR2 YFSETQ. The CDR3 is made up of 14 amino acids. Trimming took off 1 base at V and 0 bases at J, with 8 bases between the two ends.

This clone was counted once. This chain links TRBV15 with TRBJ2-1; 9 bases agree with TRBD1. Trimming at V came to 0 bases and at J to 8 bases, leaving 5 bases not matched to a gene. Looked up from germline, CDR1 is LNHNV and CDR2 is YYDKDF (reference sequence). CDR3 size: 15 residues. In DNA form, the CDR3 reads TGTGCCACCAGCAGAGAACAGGGGGCTTTCTATGAGCAGTTCTTC. It specifies CATSREQGAFYEQFF.

This chain joins TRBV10-2 and TRBJ2-1, with TRBD2 identical over 10 bases. The length of the CDR3 is 15 residues. CDR1 WSHSY and CDR2 SAAADI come from the germline V gene. Trimming removed 7 bases from V and 15 bases from J; junction bases left unmatched: 18. The CDR3 loop is CASTPGLALYKDLFF. The CDR3 DNA reads TGCGCCAGCACTCCGGGACTAGCGCTTTATAAGGATCTGTTCTTC.

As to this clone: This sample includes further DNA sequences coding for the same CDR3. The chain couples TRBV11-2 to TRBJ1-4, with D possibly being TRBD1 (5 bases). Per the germline V gene, CDR1 is SGHAT and CDR2 is FQNNGV. The CDR3 runs to 12 residues. Trimming removed 5 bases at V and 8 bases at J, with 9 bases between. The CDR3 DNA sequence: TGTGCCAGCAGCCTGAACAGGGAAAAACTGTTTTTT. Its protein product is CASSLNREKLFF.

The chain links TRBV2 to TRBJ2-7; 9 positions agree with TRBD1. The CDR3 consists of 14 residues. V trimming: 6 bases; J trimming: 6 bases; junction bases outside the gene matches: 9. The germline CDR1 and CDR2 sequences are SNHLY and FYNNEI. DNA of the CDR3: TGTGCCAGCAGGGGACAGGGTGGTGTAACCGAGCAGTACTTC. It codes for CASRGQGGVTEQYF.

This chain joins TRBV5-1 and TRBJ1-2; 9 bases match TRBD1. After removal of 4 bases from V and 2 bases from J, the junction contained 9 bases not matched to a gene. Germline CDR1 SGHRS, CDR2 YFSETQ. The CDR3 loop spans 16 amino acids. CDR3 coding DNA: TGCGCCAGCAGCGCGCGGACAGGGGACGCAAACTATGGCTACACCTTC. This encodes CASSARTGDANYGYTF.